This note documents a single T cell receptor beta chain sequence. This record belongs to a study of pediatric ulcerative colitis. Sequenced by immunoSEQ multiplex PCR; TCRdb stores in-frame clones only, minus some. The table has tens of thousands of clones, 82% seen once; the top ten hold approximately 4.3%. CDR1 and CDR2 from the germline V gene are SGHVS and FNYEAQ. The CDR3 runs to 16 residues. With 5 bases clipped from V and 5 bases from J, the junction kept 14 bases outside the gene matches. The V gene is TRBV7-6, the J gene TRBJ1-1, with TRBD1 identical over 7 bases. The TCR was taken from a boy under 18 with severe ulcerative colitis. Sequenced input: blood. CDR3 nucleotide sequence: TGTGCCAGCAGCCTTTCCAGGGGGTATAGTATTACTGAAGCTTTCTTT. Residues: CASSLSRGYSITEAFF.